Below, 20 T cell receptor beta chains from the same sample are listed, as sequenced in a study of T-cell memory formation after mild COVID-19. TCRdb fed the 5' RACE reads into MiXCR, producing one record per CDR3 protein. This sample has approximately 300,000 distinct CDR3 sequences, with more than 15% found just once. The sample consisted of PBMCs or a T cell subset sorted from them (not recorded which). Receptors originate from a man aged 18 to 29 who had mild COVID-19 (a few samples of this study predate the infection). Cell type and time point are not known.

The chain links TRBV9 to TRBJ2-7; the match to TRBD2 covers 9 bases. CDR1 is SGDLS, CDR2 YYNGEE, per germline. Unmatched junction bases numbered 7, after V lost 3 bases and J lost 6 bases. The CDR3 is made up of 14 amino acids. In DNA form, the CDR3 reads TGTGCCAGCAGCGCCGGGACTAGCTATCCCGAGCAGTACTTC. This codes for CASSAGTSYPEQYF.

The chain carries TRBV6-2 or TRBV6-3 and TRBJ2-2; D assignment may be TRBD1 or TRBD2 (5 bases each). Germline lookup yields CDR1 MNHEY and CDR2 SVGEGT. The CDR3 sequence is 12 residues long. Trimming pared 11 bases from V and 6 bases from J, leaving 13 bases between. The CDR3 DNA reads TGTGCCTCGGGGACGGCGGCCGGGGAGCTGTTTTTT. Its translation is CASGTAAGELFF.

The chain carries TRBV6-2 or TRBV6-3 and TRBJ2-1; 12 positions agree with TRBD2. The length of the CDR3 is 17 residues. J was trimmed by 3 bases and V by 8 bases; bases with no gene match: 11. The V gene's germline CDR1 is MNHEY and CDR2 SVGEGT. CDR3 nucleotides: TGTGCCAGCGGAACGGCTAGCGGGGGGGCGATCTACAATGAGCAGTTCTTC. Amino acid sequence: CASGTASGGAIYNEQFF.

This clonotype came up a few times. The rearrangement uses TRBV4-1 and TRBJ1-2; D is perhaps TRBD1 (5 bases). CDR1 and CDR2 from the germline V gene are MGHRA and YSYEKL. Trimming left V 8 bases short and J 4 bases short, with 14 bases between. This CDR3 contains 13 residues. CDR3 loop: CASGRGIGYGYTF. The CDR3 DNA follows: TGCGCCAGCGGGCGGGGGATCGGCTATGGCTACACCTTC.

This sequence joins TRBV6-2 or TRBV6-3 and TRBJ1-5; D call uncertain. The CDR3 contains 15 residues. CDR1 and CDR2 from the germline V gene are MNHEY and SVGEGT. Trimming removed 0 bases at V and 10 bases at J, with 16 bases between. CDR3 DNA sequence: TGTGCCAGCAGTTACTCAAACGACCCCATGAAACCCCAGCATTTT. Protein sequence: CASSYSNDPMKPQHF.

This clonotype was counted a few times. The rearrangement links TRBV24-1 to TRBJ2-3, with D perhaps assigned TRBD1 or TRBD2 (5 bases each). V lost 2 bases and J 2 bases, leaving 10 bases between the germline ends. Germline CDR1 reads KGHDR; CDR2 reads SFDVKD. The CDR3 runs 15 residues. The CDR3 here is CATSDSGGVTDTQYF. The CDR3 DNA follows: TGTGCCACCAGTGATTCTGGGGGAGTCACAGATACGCAGTATTTT.

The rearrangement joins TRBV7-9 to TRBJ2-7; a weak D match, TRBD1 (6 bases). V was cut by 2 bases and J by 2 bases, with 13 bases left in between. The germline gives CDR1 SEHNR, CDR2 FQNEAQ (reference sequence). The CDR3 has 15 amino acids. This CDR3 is CASSLPTGTPYEQYF. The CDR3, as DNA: TGTGCCAGCAGCTTACCTACTGGGACACCCTACGAGCAGTACTTC.

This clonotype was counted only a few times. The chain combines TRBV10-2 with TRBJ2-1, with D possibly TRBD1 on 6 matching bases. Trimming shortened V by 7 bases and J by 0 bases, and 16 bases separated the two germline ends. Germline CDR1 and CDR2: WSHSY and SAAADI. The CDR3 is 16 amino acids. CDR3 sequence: CASISDSASSYNEQFF. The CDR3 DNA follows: TGCGCCAGCATTTCGGACAGCGCAAGCTCCTACAATGAGCAGTTCTTC.

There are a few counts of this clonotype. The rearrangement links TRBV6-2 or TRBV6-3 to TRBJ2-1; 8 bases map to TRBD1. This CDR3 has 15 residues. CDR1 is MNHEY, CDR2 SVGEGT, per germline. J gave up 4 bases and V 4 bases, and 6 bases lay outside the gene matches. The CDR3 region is CASSLRTGIYNEQFF. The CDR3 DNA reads TGTGCCAGCAGTTTGCGGACAGGGATATACAATGAGCAGTTCTTC.

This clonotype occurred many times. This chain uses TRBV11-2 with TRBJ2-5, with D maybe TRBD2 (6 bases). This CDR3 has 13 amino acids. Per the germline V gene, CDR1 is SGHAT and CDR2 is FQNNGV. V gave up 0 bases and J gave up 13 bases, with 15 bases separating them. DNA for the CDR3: TGTGCCAGCAGCTTAGATCAGGCGGGACCGGGGTACTTC. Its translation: CASSLDQAGPGYF. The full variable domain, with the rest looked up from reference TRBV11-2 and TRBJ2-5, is EAGVAQSPRYKIIEKRQSVAFWCNPISGHATLYWYQQILGQGPKLLIQFQNNGVVDDSQLPKDRFSAERLKGVDSTLKIQPAKLEDSAVYLCASSLDQAGPGYFGPGTRLLVL.

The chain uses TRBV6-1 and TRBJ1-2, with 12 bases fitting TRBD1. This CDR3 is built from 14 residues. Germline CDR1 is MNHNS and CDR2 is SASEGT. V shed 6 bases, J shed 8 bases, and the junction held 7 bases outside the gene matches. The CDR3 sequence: CASSLGQGARGYTF. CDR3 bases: TGTGCCAGCAGCCTGGGACAGGGGGCCAGAGGCTACACCTTC.

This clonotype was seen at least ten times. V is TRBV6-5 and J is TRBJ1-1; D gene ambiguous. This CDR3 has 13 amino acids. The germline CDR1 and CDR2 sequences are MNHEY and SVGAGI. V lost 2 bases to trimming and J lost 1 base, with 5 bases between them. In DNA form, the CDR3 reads TGTGCCAGCAGTTACGCAGGGAACACTGAAGCTTTCTTT. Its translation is CASSYAGNTEAFF.

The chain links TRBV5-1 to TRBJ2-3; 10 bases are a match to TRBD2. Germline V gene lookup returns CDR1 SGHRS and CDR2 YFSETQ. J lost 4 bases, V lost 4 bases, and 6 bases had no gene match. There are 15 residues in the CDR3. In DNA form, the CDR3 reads TGCGCCAGCAGCCTCGGACTAGCGGACTCAGATACGCAGTATTTT. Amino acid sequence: CASSLGLADSDTQYF. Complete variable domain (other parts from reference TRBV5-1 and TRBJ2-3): KAGVTQTPRYLIKTRGQQVTLSCSPISGHRSVSWYQQTPGQGLQFLFEYFSETQRNKGNFPGRFSGRQFSNSRSEMNVSTLELGDSALYLCASSLGLADSDTQYFGPGTRLTVL.

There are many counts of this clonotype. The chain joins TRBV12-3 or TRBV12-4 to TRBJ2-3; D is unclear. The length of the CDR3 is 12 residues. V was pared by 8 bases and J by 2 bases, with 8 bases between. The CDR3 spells CASGRYTDTQYF. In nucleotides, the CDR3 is TGTGCCAGCGGCCGATACACAGATACGCAGTATTTT.

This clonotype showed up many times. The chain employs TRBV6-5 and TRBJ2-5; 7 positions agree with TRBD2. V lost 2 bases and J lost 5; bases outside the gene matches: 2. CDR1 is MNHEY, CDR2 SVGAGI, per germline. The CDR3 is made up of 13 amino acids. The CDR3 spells CASSYPGGETQYF. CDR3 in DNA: TGTGCCAGCAGTTACCCGGGGGGTGAGACCCAGTACTTC.

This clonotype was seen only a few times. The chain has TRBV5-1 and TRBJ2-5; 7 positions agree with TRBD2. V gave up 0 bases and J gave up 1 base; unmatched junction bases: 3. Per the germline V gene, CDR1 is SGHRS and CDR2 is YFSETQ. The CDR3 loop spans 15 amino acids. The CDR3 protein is CASSLDPGGQETQYF. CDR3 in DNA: TGCGCCAGCAGCTTGGACCCGGGGGGCCAAGAGACCCAGTACTTC.

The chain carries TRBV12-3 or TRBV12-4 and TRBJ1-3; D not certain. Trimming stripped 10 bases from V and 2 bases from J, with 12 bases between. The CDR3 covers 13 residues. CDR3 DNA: TGTGCCATACAGAGGGCAACTGGAAACACCATATATTTT. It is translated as CAIQRATGNTIYF.

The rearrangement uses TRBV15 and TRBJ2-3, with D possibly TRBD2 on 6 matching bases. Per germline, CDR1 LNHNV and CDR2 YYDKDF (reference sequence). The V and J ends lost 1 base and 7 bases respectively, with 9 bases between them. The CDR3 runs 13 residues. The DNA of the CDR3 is TGTGCCACCAGCAGAGCTAGCGAACATACGCAGTATTTT. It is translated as CATSRASEHTQYF.

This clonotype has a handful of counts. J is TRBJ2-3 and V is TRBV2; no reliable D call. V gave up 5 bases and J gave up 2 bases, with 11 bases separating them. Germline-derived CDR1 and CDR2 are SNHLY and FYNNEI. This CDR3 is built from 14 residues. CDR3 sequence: CASSSTQTTDTQYF. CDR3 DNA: TGTGCCAGCAGTTCCACCCAAACCACAGATACGCAGTATTTT.

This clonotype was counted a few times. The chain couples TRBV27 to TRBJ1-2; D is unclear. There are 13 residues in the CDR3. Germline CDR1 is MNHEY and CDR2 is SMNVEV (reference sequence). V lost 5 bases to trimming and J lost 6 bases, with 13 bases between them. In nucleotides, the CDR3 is TGTGCCAGCAGTCCCATTAAGTTCCATGGCTACACCTTC. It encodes CASSPIKFHGYTF.